This T cell receptor (beta chain) was recovered during a study of CD8 T cells in Susac syndrome. RNA, at about 0.45 to 1 ug, was reverse transcribed with random hexamers. TCR beta CDR3 was amplified by immunoSEQ multiplex PCR. This amplification extended across 54 Vbeta and 13 Jbeta segments. TCRdb called the immunoSEQ multiplex PCR reads again in MiXCR, with one record for every CDR3 protein. The sample records about 150,000 distinct CDR3 sequences, roughly 95% being singletons. Points on this clonotype: Antigen unknown.

TCR beta was sequenced from blood CD8+ and CD4+ T cells. Treatment-naive patients with stable or active relapsing-remitting disease served as multiple sclerosis controls. V dropped 0 bases and J dropped 4 bases, with 18 bases sitting between them. There are 17 residues in the CDR3. Germline V CDR1 and CDR2: LNHNV, YYDKDF (reference sequence). Findings of the study overall: The study recognized that the number of individuals in its TCR sequencing and HLA analysis was relatively small.

The J gene is TRBJ1-2, the V gene TRBV15; possibly TRBD1 for D (5 bases). The TCR originated in a human donor with multiple sclerosis. The sample taken for sequencing was CD8+ T cells from PBMCs. The CDR3 DNA sequence: TGTGCCACCAGCAGAGATCAACGGGACGGCGCCGGCTATGGCTACACCTTC. This gives the protein CATSRDQRDGAGYGYTF.